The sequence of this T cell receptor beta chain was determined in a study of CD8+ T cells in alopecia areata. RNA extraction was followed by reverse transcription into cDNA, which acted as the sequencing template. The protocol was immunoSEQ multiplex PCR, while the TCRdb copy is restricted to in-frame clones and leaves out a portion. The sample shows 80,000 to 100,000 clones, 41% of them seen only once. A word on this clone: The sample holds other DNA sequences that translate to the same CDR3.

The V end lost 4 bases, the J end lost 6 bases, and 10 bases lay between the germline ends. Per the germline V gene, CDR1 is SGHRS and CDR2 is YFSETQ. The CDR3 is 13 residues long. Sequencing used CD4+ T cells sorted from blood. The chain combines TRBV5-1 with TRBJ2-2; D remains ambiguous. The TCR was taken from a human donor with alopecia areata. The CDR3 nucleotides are TGCGCCAGCAGCCTGATACTCCCCGGGGAGCTGTTTTTT. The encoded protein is CASSLILPGELFF. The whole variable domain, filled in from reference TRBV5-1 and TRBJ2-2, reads KAGVTQTPRYLIKTRGQQVTLSCSPISGHRSVSWYQQTPGQGLQFLFEYFSETQRNKGNFPGRFSGRQFSNSRSEMNVSTLELGDSALYLCASSLILPGELFFGEGSRLTVL.